This is a list of T cell receptor beta chains from one sample in a study of T cells in Graves' hyperthyroidism and ophthalmopathy. TCRdb re-derived calls from the multiplex PCR reads in MiXCR, one entry per CDR3 protein. This table has 300,000 to 500,000 distinct CDR3 sequences, about 14% appearing once. Input material: blood. The origin of the receptors is a man between 45 and 60 years old with Graves' ophthalmopathy. CDR3s include the opening cysteine and the closing phenylalanine or tryptophan. Fields, in order: V gene, J gene, CDR3 protein.

TRBV19	TRBJ2-3	CASSDTGDFTDTQYF
TRBV4-1	TRBJ2-7	CASSPNFYEQYF
TRBV10-3	TRBJ2-5	CAISAQGSQETQYF
TRBV5-1	TRBJ2-2	CASSLTQGAGELFF
TRBV20-1	TRBJ2-5	CSAYDRAHGGQETQYF
TRBV27	TRBJ2-5	CASSPDRGPWTQYF
TRBV7-9	TRBJ2-7	CASSFSPPYEQYF
TRBV19	TRBJ2-7	CASSIGAAPREQYF
TRBV2	TRBJ2-2	CASSAGLAGLGELFF
TRBV11-3	TRBJ2-2	CASSLGRVLNTGELFF
TRBV7-9	TRBJ2-4	CASSPGTGAKNIQYF
TRBV28	TRBJ2-3	CASSSPIGGLAGGKTDTQYF
TRBV2	TRBJ1-2	CASSAVAGFYGYTF
TRBV9	TRBJ1-3	CASSVDGSSGNTIYF
TRBV20-1	TRBJ2-1	CSASGSALVNEQFF
TRBV28	TRBJ2-1	CASSLPGAYNEQFF
TRBV19	TRBJ1-1	CASRKDRDTEAFF
TRBV9	TRBJ2-5	CASSNRGGVGVVETQYF
TRBV3-1	TRBJ2-3	CASSLQGSADTQYF
TRBV19	TRBJ2-7	CASSLGAGLYEQYF
TRBV7-9	TRBJ2-7	CASSLGEGPYEQYF
TRBV6-2/TRBV6-3	TRBJ2-3	CATEAGGFTDTQYF
TRBV3-1	TRBJ2-1	CASSPTTSGNNEQFF
TRBV9	TRBJ2-1	CASSPFRASEGNEQFF
TRBV28	TRBJ2-7	CASSLSASEQYF
TRBV24-1	TRBJ2-5	CATSALDRGLQETQYF
TRBV12-3/TRBV12-4	TRBJ2-3	CASSNSGLASTDTQYF
TRBV12-3/TRBV12-4	TRBJ1-5	CASRMTEKLPQHF
TRBV7-9	TRBJ2-3	CASSFLATTSTDTQYF
TRBV6-6	TRBJ2-5	CASSYVLGETQYF
TRBV5-4	TRBJ1-2	CASSQRTGPANYGYTF
TRBV3-1	TRBJ2-7	CASSHLGSYEQYF
TRBV5-1	TRBJ2-7	CASSLAGTGGPVEQYF
TRBV13	TRBJ2-7	CASSLGHLGAKQYF
TRBV6-1	TRBJ1-2	CASSSPRENGYTF
TRBV20-1	TRBJ2-2	CSARGHRVAGELFF
TRBV20-1	TRBJ2-5	CSAPTCASGRSWYETQYF
TRBV4-1	TRBJ2-7	CASSHSGQGARYEQYF
TRBV14	TRBJ2-5	CASSHGRNWETQYF
TRBV30	TRBJ1-1	CAWIRQGWGGNTEAFF
TRBV4-1	TRBJ1-5	CASSQAAQGLSQPQHF
TRBV19	TRBJ2-7	CASSIGQGDEQYF
TRBV3-1	TRBJ2-2	CASRSGPSRRGPQELFF
TRBV6-1	TRBJ1-5	CASIPGWTGSNQPQHF
TRBV2	TRBJ1-2	CATKLEVGGYYGYTF
TRBV7-3	TRBJ2-3	CASSSDRSYTDTQYF
TRBV7-9	TRBJ2-3	CASSFGQGTDTQYF
TRBV12-3/TRBV12-4	TRBJ2-1	CASSFGPPTGYNEQFF
TRBV6-2/TRBV6-3	TRBJ2-7	CASSSARLYEQYF
TRBV10-1	TRBJ2-7	CASSERGGEQYF
TRBV7-3	TRBJ2-3	CARRTSGSGDTQYF
TRBV12-3/TRBV12-4	TRBJ2-7	CASSFRLADEQYF
TRBV7-9	TRBJ2-1	CASSLGRGQFF
TRBV6-1	TRBJ2-5	CASSKTRVETQYF
TRBV27	TRBJ2-7	CASSTGTSVIQQYF